Many counts were recorded for the clone carrying this T cell receptor beta chain. What it binds is not known. Each CDR3 protein gets one entry after TCRdb re-called the reads with MiXCR. The data contain fewer than 650,000 distinct CDR3 sequences, around two fifths of them singletons. The CDR3 contains 16 residues. The V and J ends lost 4 bases and 7 bases, in that order; junction bases with no gene match: 13. The germline V gene has CDR1 SGHTA and CDR2 FQGNSA. These data belong to a study of T cell repertoires in cytomegalovirus infection. Study-wide background: As its CMV epitopes, the study selected recently identified HLA-C-restricted and well-studied HLA-B-restricted targets. CMV infection and matching HLA type were both indicated by public TCR beta signatures. General study results and limits: Totalled public TCR beta family frequency picked out people who carried CMV plus the relevant HLA. HLA-C-restricted CMV-specific TCR beta clonotypes were dominant in the ex vivo response.

The sequence was collected from a human donor in good health (CMV status not recorded). Some clones in this sample may be carry-over from other donors' samples. The chain is built from TRBV7-2 and TRBJ2-1; 7 bases line up with TRBD1. The input for sequencing was cultured PBMCs, taken from culture after CMV antigen stimulation. CDR3 bases: TGTGCCAGCAGCTCACAGAACAGGGGTGGGAAAAATGAGCAGTTCTTC. As protein: CASSSQNRGGKNEQFF.